This T cell receptor beta chain emerged from a study of blood T cell repertoires in COVID-19. Study-wide context: T cells, B-cell-depleted T cells, or PBMCs provided the cDNA or gDNA that served as material.

Authors' processing steps: Counts of nucleated cells, estimated from reference gene primer amplification, were obtained. Libraries were prepared by immunoSEQ multiplex PCR; TCRdb keeps only in-frame clonotypes and omits some of them. V and J calls and clone size come straight from that table; D and trimming were deduced from the DNA. The repertoire holds more than 250,000 clones, with 90% as singletons. Participants came from around 25 US areas, aged roughly 18 to 90 years. Membership in each cohort depended on participant-reported clinical history. Per germline, CDR1 MNHEY and CDR2 SVGAGI. V was cut by 6 bases and J by 6 bases, with 15 bases left in between. There are 14 residues in the CDR3.

This clonotype was obtained from a woman aged 18-29 years with acute COVID-19. The gene calls are TRBV6-5 and TRBJ2-1; tentative D call: TRBD2 (6 bases). Sequenced input: PBMCs or T cells enriched from blood (not recorded which). CDR3 coding DNA: TGTGCCAGCAGCCCAATAAGCGGGTTCAATGAGCAGTTCTTC. Translated, it gives CASSPISGFNEQFF.